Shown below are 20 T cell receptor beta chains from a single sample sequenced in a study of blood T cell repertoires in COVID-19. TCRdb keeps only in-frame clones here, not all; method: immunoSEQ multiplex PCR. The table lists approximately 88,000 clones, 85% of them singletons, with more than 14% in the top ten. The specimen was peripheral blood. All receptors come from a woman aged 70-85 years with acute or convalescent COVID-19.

CDR3 nucleotides: TGTGCCAGCAGCCAAGAGGGGCGGCGAGGGGACTATTATGGCTACACCTTC. Translating it yields CASSQEGRRGDYYGYTF. The chain employs TRBV3-1 (or the pseudogene TRBV3-2) and TRBJ1-2, with a weak D call TRBD1 (5 bases). V lost 0 bases and J 5 bases, leaving 19 bases between the germline ends. Germline V gene data show CDR1 as LGHDT and CDR2 as YNNKEL (reference sequence). The length of the CDR3 is 17 residues.

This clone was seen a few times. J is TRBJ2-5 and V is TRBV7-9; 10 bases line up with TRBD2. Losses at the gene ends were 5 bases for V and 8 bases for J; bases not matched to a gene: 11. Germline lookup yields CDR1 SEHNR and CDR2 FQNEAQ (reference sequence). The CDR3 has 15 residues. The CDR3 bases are TGTGCCAGCAGCAGTAGCGGGAGGCACGCTGAAACCCAGTACTTC. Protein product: CASSSSGRHAETQYF.

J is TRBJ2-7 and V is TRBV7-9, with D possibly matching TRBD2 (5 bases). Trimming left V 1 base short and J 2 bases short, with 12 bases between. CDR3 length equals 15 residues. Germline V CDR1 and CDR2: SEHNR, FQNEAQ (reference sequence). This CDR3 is CASSLVLAGTYEQYV. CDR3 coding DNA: TGTGCCAGCAGCTTAGTGCTTGCCGGGACCTACGAGCAGTACGTC.

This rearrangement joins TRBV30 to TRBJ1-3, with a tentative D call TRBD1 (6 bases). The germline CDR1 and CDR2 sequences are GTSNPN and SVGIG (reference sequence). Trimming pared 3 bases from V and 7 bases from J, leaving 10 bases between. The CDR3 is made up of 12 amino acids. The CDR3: CAWRKGGNTIYF. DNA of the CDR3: TGTGCCTGGAGAAAAGGGGGTAACACCATATATTTT.

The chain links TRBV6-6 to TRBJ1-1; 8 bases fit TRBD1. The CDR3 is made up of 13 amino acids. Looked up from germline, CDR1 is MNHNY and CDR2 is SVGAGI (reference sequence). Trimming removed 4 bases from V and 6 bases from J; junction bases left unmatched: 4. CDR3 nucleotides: TGTGCCAGCAGTTTATCGGACAGGGCTGAAGCTTTCTTT. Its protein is CASSLSDRAEAFF.

CDR3 region: CAGQASNTEAFF. The CDR3 region has the DNA TGTGCCGGACAGGCTTCGAACACTGAAGCTTTCTTT. V usage is TRBV2 and J usage is TRBJ1-1; 7 positions agree with TRBD1. The CDR3 has 12 residues. Trimming cost V 11 bases and J 1 base; bases outside gene matches: 4. CDR1 and CDR2 from the germline V gene are SNHLY and FYNNEI.

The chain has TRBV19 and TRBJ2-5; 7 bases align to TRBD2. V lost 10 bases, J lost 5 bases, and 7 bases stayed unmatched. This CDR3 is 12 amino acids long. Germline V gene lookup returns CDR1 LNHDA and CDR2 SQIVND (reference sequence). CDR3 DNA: TGTGCCACAAAAGCTAGCGGCGAGACCCAGTACTTC. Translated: CATKASGETQYF.

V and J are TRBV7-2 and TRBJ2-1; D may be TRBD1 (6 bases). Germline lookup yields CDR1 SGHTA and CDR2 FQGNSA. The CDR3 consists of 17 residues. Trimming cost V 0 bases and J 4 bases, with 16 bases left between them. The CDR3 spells CASSLAPGTSVYNEQFF. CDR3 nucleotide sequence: TGTGCCAGCAGCTTAGCCCCCGGGACATCCGTTTACAATGAGCAGTTCTTC.

CDR3 loop: CASSLLQGSGTEAFF. As DNA, the CDR3 is TGCGCCAGCAGCTTGTTACAGGGGAGTGGCACTGAAGCTTTCTTT. The chain is built from TRBV5-1 and TRBJ1-1; 7 bases match TRBD1. V trimming: 1 base; J trimming: 4 bases; junction bases outside the gene matches: 7. Germline loops: CDR1 SGHRS, CDR2 YFSETQ. The CDR3 is made up of 15 amino acids.

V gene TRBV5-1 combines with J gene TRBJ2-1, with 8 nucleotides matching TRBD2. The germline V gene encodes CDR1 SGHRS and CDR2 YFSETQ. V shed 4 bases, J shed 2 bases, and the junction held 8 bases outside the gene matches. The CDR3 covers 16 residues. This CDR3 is CASSLEGSGTYNEQFF. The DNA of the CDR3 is TGCGCCAGCAGCCTTGAGGGTAGCGGGACCTACAATGAGCAGTTCTTC.

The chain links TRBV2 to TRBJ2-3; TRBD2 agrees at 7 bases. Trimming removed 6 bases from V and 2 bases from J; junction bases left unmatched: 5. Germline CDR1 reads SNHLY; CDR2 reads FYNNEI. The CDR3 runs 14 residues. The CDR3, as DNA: TGTGCCAGCAGGGATTGGGACTACACAGATACGCAGTATTTT. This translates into CASRDWDYTDTQYF.

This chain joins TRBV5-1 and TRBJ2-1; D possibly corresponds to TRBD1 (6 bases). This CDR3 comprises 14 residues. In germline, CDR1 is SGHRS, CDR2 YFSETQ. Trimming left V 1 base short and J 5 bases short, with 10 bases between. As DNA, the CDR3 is TGCGCCAGCAGCTTGAGCGGACAGAACAATGAGCAGTTCTTC. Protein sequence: CASSLSGQNNEQFF.

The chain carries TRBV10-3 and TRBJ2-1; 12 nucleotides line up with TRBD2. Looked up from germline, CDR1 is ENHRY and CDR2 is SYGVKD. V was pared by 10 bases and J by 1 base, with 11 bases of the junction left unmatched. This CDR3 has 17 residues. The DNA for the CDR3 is TGTGCCACTGGGACTAGCGGGCCATCCACGTCCTACAATGAGCAGTTCTTC. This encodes CATGTSGPSTSYNEQFF.

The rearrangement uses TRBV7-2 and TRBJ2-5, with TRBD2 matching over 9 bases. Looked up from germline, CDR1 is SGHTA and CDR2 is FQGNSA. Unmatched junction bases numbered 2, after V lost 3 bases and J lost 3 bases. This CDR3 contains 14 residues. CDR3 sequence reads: CASSFGGREETQYF. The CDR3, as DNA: TGTGCCAGCAGCTTCGGCGGGAGGGAAGAGACCCAGTACTTC.

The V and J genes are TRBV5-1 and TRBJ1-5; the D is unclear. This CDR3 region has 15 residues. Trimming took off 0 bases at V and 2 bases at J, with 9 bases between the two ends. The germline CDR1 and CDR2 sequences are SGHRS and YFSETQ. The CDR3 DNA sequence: TGCGCCAGCAGCTTGGGAGGGAGTGGCAATCAGCCCCAGCATTTT. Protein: CASSLGGSGNQPQHF.

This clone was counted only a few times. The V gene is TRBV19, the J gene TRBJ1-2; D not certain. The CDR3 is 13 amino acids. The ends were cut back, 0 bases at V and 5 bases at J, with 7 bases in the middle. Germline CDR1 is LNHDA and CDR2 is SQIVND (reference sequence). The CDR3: CASSIDTEYGYTF. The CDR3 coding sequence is TGTGCCAGTAGTATAGATACGGAGTATGGCTACACCTTC.

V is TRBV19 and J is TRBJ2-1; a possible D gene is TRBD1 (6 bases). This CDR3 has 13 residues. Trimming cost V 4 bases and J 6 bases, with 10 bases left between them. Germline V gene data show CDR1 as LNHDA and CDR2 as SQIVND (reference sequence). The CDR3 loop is CASSRTARNEQFF. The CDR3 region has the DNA TGTGCCAGTAGTAGGACAGCCCGCAATGAGCAGTTCTTC.

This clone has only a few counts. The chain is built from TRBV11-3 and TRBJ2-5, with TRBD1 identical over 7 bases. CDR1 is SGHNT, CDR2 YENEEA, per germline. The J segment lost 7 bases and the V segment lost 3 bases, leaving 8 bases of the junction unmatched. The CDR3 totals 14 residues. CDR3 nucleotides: TGTGCCAGCAGCTTTCAGGACAGGCCCAGGACCCAGTACTTC. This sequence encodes CASSFQDRPRTQYF.

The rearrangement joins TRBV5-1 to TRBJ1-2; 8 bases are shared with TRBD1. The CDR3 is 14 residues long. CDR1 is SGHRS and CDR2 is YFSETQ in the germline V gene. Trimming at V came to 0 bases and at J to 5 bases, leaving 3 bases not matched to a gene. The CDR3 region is CASSLATGEYGYTF. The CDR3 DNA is TGCGCCAGCAGCTTGGCGACAGGGGAGTATGGCTACACCTTC.

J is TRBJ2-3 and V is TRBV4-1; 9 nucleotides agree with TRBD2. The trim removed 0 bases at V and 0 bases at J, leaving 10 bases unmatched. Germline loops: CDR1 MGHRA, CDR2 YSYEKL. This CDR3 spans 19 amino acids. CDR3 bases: TGCGCCAGCAGCCAAGAGGGGAGCGGGGGGCCACTAAGCACAGATACGCAGTATTTT. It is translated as CASSQEGSGGPLSTDTQYF.